The 31 T cell receptor beta chains listed next were all sequenced from one sample in a study of cytomegalovirus exposure and HLA in healthy donors. TCRdb keeps only in-frame clones here, not all; method: immunoSEQ multiplex PCR. In the table there are about 220,000 clones, around nine tenths of which are singletons. The source material was PBMCs. These receptors were taken from a woman aged 18-29 years in good health and CMV-seronegative.

The gene calls are TRBV2 and TRBJ2-6; D possibly corresponds to TRBD2 (7 bases). From germline, CDR1 is SNHLY and CDR2 FYNNEI. The CDR3 covers 15 residues. Trimming shortened V by 7 bases and J by 4 bases, and 14 bases separated the two germline ends. CDR3 residues: CASNRGAGGANVLTF. In nucleotides, the CDR3 is TGTGCCAGCAACCGGGGGGCGGGAGGGGCCAACGTCCTGACTTTC.

CDR3 coding DNA: TGTGCCAGCAGCCGGGGGGACGGAAGCACAGATACGCAGTATTTT. Its protein is CASSRGDGSTDTQYF. The chain links TRBV11-3 to TRBJ2-3, with 7 bases that match TRBD2. This CDR3 has 15 residues. V shed 5 bases and J 0 bases; nucleotides not matched to a gene: 5. CDR1 and CDR2 (germline): SGHNT, YENEEA.

The rearrangement joins TRBV30 to TRBJ1-1, with 7 bases identical to TRBD1. Unmatched junction bases numbered 15, after V lost 4 bases and J lost 4 bases. Germline loops: CDR1 GTSNPN, CDR2 SVGIG (reference sequence). The CDR3 spans 16 residues. The CDR3: CAWNLGQSLGGTEAFF. Written as DNA, the CDR3 is TGTGCCTGGAACCTGGGACAGTCATTAGGGGGCACTGAAGCTTTCTTT.

The rearrangement uses TRBV5-4 and TRBJ1-2; D perhaps matches TRBD1 (5 bases). This CDR3 region has 15 residues. CDR1 is SGHNT, CDR2 YYREEE, per germline (reference sequence). Trimming removed 1 base from V and 2 bases from J, with 12 bases in between. DNA of the CDR3: TGTGCCAGCAGCTTGCAGACAGCAGCGAACTATGGCTACACCTTC. Translated, it gives CASSLQTAANYGYTF.

The table lists this clone with a few counts. The CDR3 region is CASSPFLGRQDGELFF. As DNA, the CDR3 is TGTGCCAGCAGCCCATTCCTAGGTCGCCAAGACGGGGAGCTGTTTTTT. The chain links TRBV7-9 to TRBJ2-2; no firm D call. Trimming left V 5 bases short and J 7 bases short, with 20 bases between. CDR3 size: 16 residues. Germline assignment: CDR1 SEHNR and CDR2 FQNEAQ (reference sequence).

The chain joins TRBV28 to TRBJ2-4, with TRBD2 matching over 8 bases. The CDR3 is made up of 16 amino acids. With V trimmed by 5 bases and J by 3 bases, 9 bases remained unmatched. The germline gives CDR1 MDHEN, CDR2 SYDVKM. The CDR3 DNA sequence: TGTGCCAGCAGTCCTCCACTAGCGGAAAACAAAAACATTCAGTACTTC. It specifies CASSPPLAENKNIQYF. The variable domain in full, with the rest retrieved from reference TRBV28 and TRBJ2-4, is DVKVTQSSRYLVKRTGEKVFLECVQDMDHENMFWYRQDPGLGLRLIYFSYDVKMKEKGDIPEGYSVSREKKERFSLILESASTNQTSMYLCASSPPLAENKNIQYFGAGTRLSVL.

The rearrangement links TRBV6-1 to TRBJ2-7; 10 bases align to TRBD2. V lost 3 bases to trimming and J lost 1 base; unmatched junction nucleotides: 6. The germline CDR1 and CDR2 sequences are MNHNS and SASEGT. The CDR3 totals 16 residues. In DNA, the CDR3 is TGTGCCAGCAGTGACACCGGGACTAGCGTTTCCTACGAGCAGTACTTC. Translated, it gives CASSDTGTSVSYEQYF.

V usage is TRBV11-2 and J usage is TRBJ1-3; tentatively, D is TRBD1 (6 bases). Looked up from germline, CDR1 is SGHAT and CDR2 is FQNNGV. V was pared by 5 bases and J by 0 bases, with 14 bases between. The CDR3 runs to 16 residues. The CDR3 coding sequence is TGTGCCAGCAGCCTGACAGGACCCAGCTCTGGAAACACCATATATTTT. Its translation: CASSLTGPSSGNTIYF.

The chain links TRBV4-1 to TRBJ2-1; 9 bases map to TRBD2. CDR3 length equals 13 residues. Germline CDR1 reads MGHRA; CDR2 reads YSYEKL. The trim removed 5 bases at V and 7 bases at J, leaving 3 bases unmatched. For the CDR3, the DNA is TGCGCCAGCAGCAGGCGGGAGGGTAATGAGCAGTTCTTC. Translating gives CASSRREGNEQFF.

This clone came up many times. The genes are TRBV5-1 and TRBJ1-1; TRBD1 agrees at 7 bases. This CDR3 comprises 16 residues. From germline, CDR1 is SGHRS and CDR2 YFSETQ. J was trimmed by 3 bases and V by 4 bases; bases with no gene match: 12. The CDR3 is CASSRSGQSTDTEAFF. The CDR3 nucleotides read TGCGCCAGCAGCCGGTCGGGACAGTCGACTGACACTGAAGCTTTCTTT.

J is TRBJ2-7 and V is TRBV5-1, with 7 bases aligning to TRBD1. CDR1 and CDR2 (germline): SGHRS, YFSETQ. V dropped 2 bases and J dropped 6; count of bases not matched to a gene: 2. The CDR3 loop spans 12 amino acids. CDR3 loop: CASSFTGAEQYF. CDR3 coding DNA: TGCGCCAGCAGCTTCACAGGGGCCGAGCAGTACTTC.

The sample holds one count of this clone. The chain employs TRBV28 and TRBJ1-2; possibly TRBD1 for D (6 bases). The CDR3 has 14 residues. Germline CDR1 reads MDHEN; CDR2 reads SYDVKM. V was cut by 6 bases and J by 2 bases, with 13 bases left in between. CDR3 protein: CASRDPGQNYGYTF. The DNA for the CDR3 is TGTGCCAGCAGAGACCCCGGACAGAACTATGGCTACACCTTC.

This sequence joins TRBV19 and TRBJ2-1; 9 nucleotides agree with TRBD1. Losses at the gene ends were 5 bases for V and 7 bases for J; bases not matched to a gene: 9. Looked up from germline, CDR1 is LNHDA and CDR2 is SQIVND (reference sequence). The CDR3 length is 15 residues. CDR3 DNA sequence: TGTGCCAGTAGTCTCAACCCGGGACAGGGAAATGAGCAGTTCTTC. Amino acid sequence: CASSLNPGQGNEQFF. The entire variable domain, with the rest obtained from reference TRBV19 and TRBJ2-1, is as follows: DGGITQSPKYLFRKEGQNVTLSCEQNLNHDAMYWYRQDPGQGLRLIYYSQIVNDFQKGDIAEGYSVSREKKESFPLTVTSAQKNPTAFYLCASSLNPGQGNEQFFGPGTRLTVL.

The V gene is TRBV23-1, the J gene TRBJ2-3; TRBD1 matches at 7 bases. TRBV23-1 is an open reading frame whose function is uncertain. The CDR3 has 16 amino acids. Losses at the gene ends were 0 bases for V and 5 bases for J; bases not matched to a gene: 8. The CDR3 sequence is CASSQSPRGLIDTQYF. The CDR3 DNA reads as TGCGCCAGCAGTCAATCGCCGAGGGGGCTTATAGATACGCAGTATTTT.

The chain recombines TRBV18 with TRBJ1-2, with TRBD1 matching 11 bases. Germline V lookup: CDR1 KGHSH, CDR2 LQKENI. V lost 4 bases and J lost 0; bases outside the gene matches: 1. The CDR3 consists of 15 residues. CDR3 sequence reads: CASSRTGGTNYGYTF. The CDR3 DNA reads TGTGCCAGCTCACGGACAGGGGGCACTAACTATGGCTACACCTTC.

This clone was found once. The CDR3 DNA is TGTGCCAGCAGCCTAGCGGGGAACCAAGAGACCCAGTACTTC. It is translated as CASSLAGNQETQYF. The chain couples TRBV11-3 to TRBJ2-5; 9 bases match TRBD2. Germline CDR1 is SGHNT and CDR2 is YENEEA. CDR3 length: 14 residues. After removal of 5 bases from V and 0 bases from J, the junction contained 1 base not matched to a gene.

The chain combines TRBV9 with TRBJ2-7, with 11 bases lining up with TRBD2. This CDR3 is built from 18 residues. V trimming: 0 bases; J trimming: 0 bases; junction bases outside the gene matches: 8. Germline CDR1 SGDLS, CDR2 YYNGEE. CDR3 nucleotides: TGTGCCAGCAGCGTAGGACTAGCGGGGAAAGTAGACTCCTACGAGCAGTACTTC. Translating it yields CASSVGLAGKVDSYEQYF.

The J gene is TRBJ2-5, the V gene TRBV6-4; 8 bases map to TRBD2. The germline gives CDR1 MRHNA, CDR2 SNTAGT. CDR3 size: 15 residues. J gave up 2 bases and V 8 bases, and 10 bases lay outside the gene matches. CDR3 bases: TGTGCCAGCGGAGAGACTAGCGACGCTCAAGAGACCCAGTACTTC. It yields the protein CASGETSDAQETQYF.

The rearrangement links TRBV6-1 to TRBJ1-2, with 8 bases identical to TRBD1. V lost 2 bases, J lost 4 bases, and 3 bases stayed unmatched. The V gene's germline CDR1 is MNHNS and CDR2 SASEGT. The CDR3 has 14 amino acids. CDR3 coding DNA: TGTGCCAGCAGTGAAACAGGGGGTGGCTATGGCTACACCTTC. As protein: CASSETGGGYGYTF.

The V gene is TRBV2, the J gene TRBJ1-5; no definite D call. Germline CDR1 is SNHLY and CDR2 is FYNNEI. V lost 5 bases, J lost 0 bases, and 8 bases lay in between. The CDR3 consists of 14 residues. Here the CDR3 reads CASSPRGSNQPQHF. The CDR3 DNA reads TGTGCCAGCAGTCCCCGGGGTAGCAATCAGCCCCAGCATTTT.

V usage is TRBV5-4 and J usage is TRBJ1-5; 7 bases fit TRBD1. The CDR3 runs 13 residues. The germline V gene encodes CDR1 SGHNT and CDR2 YYREEE (reference sequence). J gave up 7 bases and V 4 bases, and 5 bases lay outside the gene matches. The CDR3 region is CASSIRGEQPQHF. CDR3 coding DNA: TGTGCCAGCAGCATCAGGGGGGAACAGCCCCAGCATTTT.

The chain carries TRBV10-2 and TRBJ2-5; the D is unclear. The germline CDR1 and CDR2 sequences are WSHSY and SAAADI. This CDR3 comprises 11 residues. V was pared by 7 bases and J by 4 bases, with 7 bases between. The DNA for the CDR3 is TGCGCCAGCACCCAACTAGAGACCCAGTACTTC. It translates to CASTQLETQYF.

The chain carries TRBV20-1 and TRBJ1-2, with unresolved D. V was pared by 6 bases and J by 6 bases, with 5 bases between. From germline, CDR1 is DFQATT and CDR2 SNEGSKA (reference sequence). The CDR3 contains 9 residues. In DNA form, the CDR3 reads TGCAGTGCCGAGGATGGCTACACCTTC. Amino acid sequence: CSAEDGYTF.

The chain combines TRBV4-1 with TRBJ1-4; 7 nucleotides align to TRBD1. Germline CDR1 MGHRA, CDR2 YSYEKL. The CDR3 runs to 16 residues. J was trimmed by 3 bases and V by 4 bases; bases with no gene match: 8. CDR3 loop: CASSPNGQASNEKLFF. CDR3 nucleotide sequence: TGCGCCAGCAGCCCGAACGGACAGGCGTCTAATGAAAAACTGTTTTTT.

The chain is built from TRBV30 and TRBJ1-3; D might be TRBD1 (5 bases). V dropped 4 bases and J dropped 1 base, with 11 bases sitting between them. There are 14 residues in the CDR3. Germline loops: CDR1 GTSNPN, CDR2 SVGIG (reference sequence). The CDR3 DNA is TGTGCCTGGACTTTCCGGGGGTCTGGAAACACCATATATTTT. This encodes CAWTFRGSGNTIYF.

This chain joins TRBV5-6 and TRBJ1-4, with unresolved D. The CDR3 sequence is 12 residues long. Germline V gene data show CDR1 as SGHDT and CDR2 as YYEEEE. Trimming took 2 bases from V and 8 from J, leaving 7 bases between them. The CDR3 sequence: CASSLFGEKLFF. The DNA for the CDR3 is TGTGCCAGCAGCTTATTCGGGGAAAAACTGTTTTTT.

The chain combines TRBV28 with TRBJ1-6; D might be TRBD1 (5 bases). Trimming removed 6 bases from V and 4 bases from J, with 19 bases in between. CDR3 length: 17 amino acids. Germline V gene sequence: CDR1 MDHEN, CDR2 SYDVKM. The CDR3 sequence is CASRRTGSLVYNSPLHF. The CDR3, as DNA: TGTGCCAGCAGACGAACAGGTTCCTTAGTTTATAATTCACCCCTCCACTTT.

The chain uses TRBV7-3 and TRBJ2-5, with 7 positions matching TRBD1. Germline V gene lookup returns CDR1 SGHTA and CDR2 FQGTGA. The CDR3 totals 13 residues. The trim removed 4 bases at V and 4 bases at J, leaving 3 bases unmatched. The CDR3 region has the DNA TGTGCCAGCAGCTCCCGGGACAGAGAGACCCAGTACTTC. Its protein is CASSSRDRETQYF.

The chain couples TRBV2 to TRBJ2-7; 7 bases fit TRBD2. After removal of 4 bases from V and 2 bases from J, the junction contained 5 bases not matched to a gene. CDR1 SNHLY and CDR2 FYNNEI come from the germline V gene. CDR3 length: 14 amino acids. The CDR3 loop is CASSVPSGPYEQYF. Here the CDR3 DNA reads TGTGCCAGCAGTGTGCCTAGCGGTCCCTACGAGCAGTACTTC.

This chain joins TRBV9 and TRBJ2-1, with 8 bases that match TRBD2. Germline lookup yields CDR1 SGDLS and CDR2 YYNGEE. V was clipped by 0 bases and J by 7 bases; unmatched bases: 12. This CDR3 region has 17 residues. As DNA, the CDR3 is TGTGCCAGCAGCGTAGACCTTAGCGGGACCCCCCGGAATGAGCAGTTCTTC. Amino acids: CASSVDLSGTPRNEQFF.

This chain uses TRBV7-9 with TRBJ2-7, with TRBD2 matching over 8 bases. The CDR3 runs 15 residues. Germline CDR1 is SEHNR and CDR2 is FQNEAQ (reference sequence). The ends lost 4 bases at V and 5 bases at J; junction bases unmatched: 10. The CDR3 DNA is TGTGCCAGCAGCTCTCTCAGCGGGAGCATCAACGAGCAGTACTTC. Residues: CASSSLSGSINEQYF.